These 7 T cell receptor beta chains came from one sample sequenced in a study of blood T cell repertoires in COVID-19. Clones were sequenced by immunoSEQ multiplex PCR, and TCRdb holds only the in-frame ones, with some missing. The repertoire holds approximately 260,000 clones, with roughly 90% as singletons. Source material: peripheral blood. The receptors stem from a woman between 40 and 55 years old who had recovered from COVID-19.

The J gene is TRBJ2-1, the V gene TRBV7-2; TRBD2 aligns across 10 bases. V trimming: 4 bases; J trimming: 2 bases; junction bases outside the gene matches: 5. The germline V gene encodes CDR1 SGHTA and CDR2 FQGNSA. The CDR3 consists of 16 residues. CDR3 bases: TGTGCCAGCAGCTCTGGACTAGCGGTAGCCTACAATGAGCAGTTCTTC. Amino acids: CASSSGLAVAYNEQFF. The whole variable domain, remainder taken from reference TRBV7-2 and TRBJ2-1, is GAGVSQSPSNKVTEKGKDVELRCDPISGHTALYWYRQSLGQGLEFLIYFQGNSAPDKSGLPSDRFSAERTGGSVSTLTIQRTQQEDSAVYLCASSSGLAVAYNEQFFGPGTRLTVL.

The chain carries TRBV27 and TRBJ1-2; D is possibly TRBD1 (6 bases). Germline-derived CDR1 and CDR2 are MNHEY and SMNVEV (reference sequence). The CDR3 is made up of 13 amino acids. The V gene lost 3 bases and the J gene lost 6 bases, with 11 bases spanning the gap. Written as DNA, the CDR3 is TGTGCCAGCAGTTTCGTGGGGGCTGATGGCTACACCTTC. Translating it yields CASSFVGADGYTF.

The rearrangement joins TRBV29-1 to TRBJ2-1; TRBD1 matches 8 bases. V lost 7 bases and J lost 2; bases outside the gene matches: 4. CDR1 is SQVTM and CDR2 is ANQGSEA in the germline V gene. The CDR3 has 13 amino acids. The CDR3 reads CSAVQGAYNEQFF. The CDR3 DNA is TGCAGCGCCGTACAGGGGGCCTACAATGAGCAGTTCTTC.

The rearrangement uses TRBV7-8 and TRBJ1-4; TRBD1 is a possible D gene (6 bases). V was pared by 2 bases and J by 7 bases, with 14 bases between. The CDR3 covers 15 residues. The germline CDR1 and CDR2 sequences are SGHVS and FQNEAQ. The CDR3, as DNA: TGTGCCAGCAGCTTAAAAGACAGGAATGTTGAAAAACTGTTTTTT. Translated: CASSLKDRNVEKLFF.

Of note for this clone: This sample also contains other DNA sequences that code for the same CDR3. The genes are TRBV19 and TRBJ1-5; D ambiguous. The V end lost 6 bases, the J end lost 2 bases, and 14 bases lay between the germline ends. The length of the CDR3 is 15 residues. Per germline, CDR1 LNHDA and CDR2 SQIVND (reference sequence). CDR3: CASSTTGGGNQPQHF. The CDR3 coding sequence is TGTGCCAGTAGCACGACGGGTGGCGGCAATCAGCCCCAGCATTTT.

The rearrangement joins TRBV5-3 to TRBJ1-1; D is undetermined. TRBV5-3 is filed as an ORF, its function uncertain. The length of the CDR3 is 13 residues. The V end lost 9 bases, the J end lost 3 bases, and 15 bases lay between the germline ends. In DNA form, the CDR3 reads TGTGCCACCAGCGCAAGGAGGGACACTGAAGCTTTCTTT. This encodes CATSARRDTEAFF.

This clone was recorded only once. The chain uses TRBV2 and TRBJ2-2, with 9 bases that match TRBD2. The CDR3 has 16 residues. Trimming removed 6 bases from V and 4 bases from J; junction bases left unmatched: 9. CDR1 and CDR2 from the germline V gene are SNHLY and FYNNEI. CDR3 DNA sequence: TGTGCCAGCAGGGACAGTGGACTAGCGTTCACCGGGGAGCTGTTTTTT. Its protein is CASRDSGLAFTGELFF.